This entry concerns a single TCR beta chain. The length of the CDR3 is 14 residues. V was pared by 8 bases and J by 9 bases, with 12 bases of the junction left unmatched. Germline values: CDR1 SNHLY, CDR2 FYNNEI. These data come from a study of blood T cell repertoires in COVID-19. Across the whole study: Some COVID-19 samples were acute and others convalescent; all came from the United States, Italy and Spain. From T cells, B-cell-depleted T cells, or PBMCs came the material, which was cDNA or gDNA.

TCRdb's table, derived via immunoSEQ multiplex PCR, lists solely in-frame clones and lacks some. The sample includes 200,000 to 250,000 clones, just under 85% seen only once; the top ten take more than 4%. Sample: peripheral blood. This TCR was sampled from a man aged 50 to 59 with acute or convalescent COVID-19. J is TRBJ2-1 and V is TRBV2; 8 bases match TRBD1. CDR3 in DNA: TGTGCCAGCGGCGAGGACAGGGTGTGGCCTGAGCAGTTCTTC. Encoded protein: CASGEDRVWPEQFF.